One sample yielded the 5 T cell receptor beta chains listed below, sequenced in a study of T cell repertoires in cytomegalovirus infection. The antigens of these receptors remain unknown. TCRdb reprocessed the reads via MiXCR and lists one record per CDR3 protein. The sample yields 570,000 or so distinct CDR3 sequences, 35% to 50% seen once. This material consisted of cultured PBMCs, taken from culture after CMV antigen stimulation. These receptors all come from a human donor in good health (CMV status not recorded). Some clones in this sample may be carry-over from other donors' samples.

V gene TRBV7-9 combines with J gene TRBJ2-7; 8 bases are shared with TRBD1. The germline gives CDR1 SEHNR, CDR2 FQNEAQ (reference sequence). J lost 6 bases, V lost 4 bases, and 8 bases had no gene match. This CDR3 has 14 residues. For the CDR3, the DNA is TGTGCCAGCAGCTCTCGGACAGGGAGCCCCGAGCAGTACTTC. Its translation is CASSSRTGSPEQYF.

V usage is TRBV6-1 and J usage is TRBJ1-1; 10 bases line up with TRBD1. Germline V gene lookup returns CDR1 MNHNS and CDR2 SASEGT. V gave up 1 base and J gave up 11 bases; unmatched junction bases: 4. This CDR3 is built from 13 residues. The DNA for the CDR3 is TGTGCCAGCAGTGAAGGGACAGGGGGTTCGGCTTTCTTT. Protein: CASSEGTGGSAFF.

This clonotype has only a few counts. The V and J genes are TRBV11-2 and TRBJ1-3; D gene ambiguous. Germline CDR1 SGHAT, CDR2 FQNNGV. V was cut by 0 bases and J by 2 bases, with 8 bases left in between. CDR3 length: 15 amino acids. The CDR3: CASSLDMTTGNTIYF. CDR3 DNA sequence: TGTGCCAGCAGCTTAGATATGACCACTGGAAACACCATATATTTT.

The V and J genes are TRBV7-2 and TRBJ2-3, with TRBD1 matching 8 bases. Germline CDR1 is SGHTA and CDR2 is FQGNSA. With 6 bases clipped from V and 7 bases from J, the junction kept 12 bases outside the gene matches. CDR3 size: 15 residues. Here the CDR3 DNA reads TGTGCCAGCAGTGGACAGGGATTGCCCGAAAATACGCAGTATTTT. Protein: CASSGQGLPENTQYF.

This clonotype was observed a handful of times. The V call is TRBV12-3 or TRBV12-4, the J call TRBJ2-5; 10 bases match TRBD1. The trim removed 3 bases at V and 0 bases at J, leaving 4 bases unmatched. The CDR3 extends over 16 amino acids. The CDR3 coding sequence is TGTGCCAGCAGTTTTGACAGGGGGCACGACCAAGAGACCCAGTACTTC. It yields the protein CASSFDRGHDQETQYF.